The clone carrying this T cell receptor (beta chain) appeared a few times. The antigen is unknown. These data originate in a study of T-cell memory formation after mild COVID-19. TCRdb itself ran the 5' RACE reads through MiXCR, one entry per CDR3 protein. Of roughly 450,000 distinct CDR3 sequences in the sample, 15% to 20% were seen once. Study-level points and caveats: Largely, contracting CD4+ clones fell within CM and EM, and contracting CD8+ clones within EMRA.

Trimming removed 0 bases at V and 6 bases at J, with 13 bases between. Germline assignment: CDR1 SGHRS and CDR2 YFSETQ. The CDR3 sequence is 14 residues long. The chain is built from TRBV5-1 and TRBJ2-7; possible D gene TRBD2, 6 bases. Input material: PBMCs or a T cell subset sorted from them (not recorded which). This receptor was identified in an adult woman who had mild COVID-19 (a few samples of this study predate the infection). Cell type and time point are not known. CDR3 residues: CASSLDGGPSEQYF. CDR3 coding DNA: TGCGCCAGCAGCTTGGACGGGGGTCCCAGCGAGCAGTACTTC.